The clone carrying this TCR beta chain came up a few times. Its antigen is not identified. Germline-derived CDR1 and CDR2 are DFQATT and SNEGSKA (reference sequence). The CDR3 is made up of 15 amino acids. After removal of 6 bases from V and 6 bases from J, the junction contained 11 bases not matched to a gene. The data are from a study of T-cell memory formation after mild COVID-19. Findings and caveats of the study: CM and EM subsets held most contracting CD4+ clones; EMRA held CD8+ ones.

The 5'RACE method, run with constant-segment primers, produced TCR alpha and TCR beta cDNA libraries (carrying sample barcodes and UMIs). TCRdb redid the calling of the 5' RACE reads with MiXCR, one entry per CDR3 protein. There are 400,000 to 500,000 distinct CDR3 sequences in the sample; around 20% occur only once, and around 8.4% lies in the top ten. This chain uses TRBV20-1 with TRBJ2-3; 11 bases align to TRBD2. The sequence came from an adult woman who had mild COVID-19 (a few samples of this study predate the infection). Cell type and time point are not known. The sample comprised PBMCs or a T cell subset sorted from them (not recorded which). CDR3 sequence (DNA): TGCAGTGCCTACCTAGCGGGAGGACGTTCTGATACGCAGTATTTT. Amino acid sequence: CSAYLAGGRSDTQYF.